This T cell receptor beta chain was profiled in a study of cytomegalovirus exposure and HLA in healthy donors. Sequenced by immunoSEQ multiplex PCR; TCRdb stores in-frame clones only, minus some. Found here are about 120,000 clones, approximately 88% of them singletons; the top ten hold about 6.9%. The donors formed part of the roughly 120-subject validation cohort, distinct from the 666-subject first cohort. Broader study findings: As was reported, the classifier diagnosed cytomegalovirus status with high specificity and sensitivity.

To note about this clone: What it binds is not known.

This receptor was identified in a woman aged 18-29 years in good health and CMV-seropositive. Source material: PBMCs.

The CDR3 here is CASSGSLGGYEQYF. The CDR3 DNA follows: TGTGCCAGCAGCGGGTCGCTAGGCGGGTACGAGCAGTACTTC. This chain connects TRBV9 to TRBJ2-7; D perhaps matches TRBD2 (5 bases). Germline V gene sequence: CDR1 SGDLS, CDR2 YYNGEE. The CDR3 totals 14 residues. Deletions cut 3 bases from V and 4 bases from J, with 14 bases between. The full variable domain, rest sourced from reference TRBV9 and TRBJ2-7, is DSGVTQTPKHLITATGQRVTLRCSPRSGDLSVYWYQQSLDQGLQFLIQYYNGEERAKGNILERFSAQQFPDLHSELNLSSLELGDSALYFCASSGSLGGYEQYFGPGTRLTVT.